These T cell receptor beta chains were read from a single sample in a study of T cell responses to AZD1222 COVID-19 vaccine. TCRdb's copy holds only in-frame clones and misses some; the assay was immunoSEQ multiplex PCR. The repertoire consists of about 82,000 clones, with 75% to 90% occurring once and the leading ten covering roughly 12%. The sample was peripheral blood, taken 28 days after the second AZD1222 dose. These receptors all come from an adult who received the AZD1222 COVID-19 vaccine. The CDR3 runs from the conserved cysteine through the conserved F or W. Fields, in order: D gene, J gene, clone size, V gene, CDR3 protein, CDR3 DNA. D genes are given only for firm matches. Expanded clones get a size class; other rows say once, few or many, or leave the size out.

>.|TRBJ1-2|.|TRBV3-1/TRBV3-2
CASKGPGNGYTF
TGTGCCAGCAAGGGTCCCGGGAATGGCTACACCTTC
>TRBD1|TRBJ1-1|.|TRBV28
CASSSGQGSTEAFF
TGTGCCAGCAGTTCGGGACAGGGGAGCACTGAAGCTTTCTTT
>TRBD2|TRBJ2-7|.|TRBV7-6
CASSPGTSGTYEQYF
TGTGCCAGCAGCCCCGGGACTAGCGGGACTTACGAGCAGTACTTC
>.|TRBJ1-1|.|TRBV11-1
CASSLAGGLNTEAFF
TGTGCCAGCAGCTTAGCTGGGGGATTGAACACTGAAGCTTTCTTT
>TRBD1|TRBJ2-1|.|TRBV11-3
CASSSPDRVYNEQFF
TGTGCCAGCAGCTCTCCGGACAGGGTCTACAATGAGCAGTTCTTC
>TRBD1|TRBJ1-2|.|TRBV18
CASSPGTEINYGYTF
TGTGCCAGCTCACCCGGGACAGAGATTAACTATGGCTACACCTTC
>.|TRBJ1-5|.|TRBV19
CASSMGGQGYQPQHF
TGTGCCAGTAGTATGGGCGGGCAGGGTTATCAGCCCCAGCATTTT
>.|TRBJ1-1|.|TRBV7-3
CASSATTGKAFF
TGTGCCAGCAGCGCAACCACAGGTAAAGCTTTCTTT
>.|TRBJ1-5|.|TRBV6-5
CASLRVGSNQPQHF
TGTGCCAGCCTGAGGGTGGGGAGCAATCAGCCCCAGCATTTT
>.|TRBJ1-4|.|TRBV7-2
CASSLLPTGQNEKLFF
TGTGCCAGCAGCTTACTCCCGACAGGACAGAATGAAAAACTGTTTTTT
>.|TRBJ2-5|.|TRBV7-2
CASSLAQISETQYF
TGTGCCAGCAGCTTAGCCCAGATCTCAGAGACCCAGTACTTC
>TRBD1|TRBJ1-5|.|TRBV5-8
CASSTLGQGSQPQHF
TGTGCCAGCAGCACCCTCGGACAGGGCAGTCAGCCCCAGCATTTT
>.|TRBJ1-4|.|TRBV5-5
CASSLKWPTATNEKLFF
TGTGCCAGCAGCCTCAAATGGCCTACTGCAACTAATGAAAAACTGTTTTTT
>.|TRBJ1-5|.|TRBV9
CASSGHPNQPQHF
TGTGCCAGCAGCGGGCATCCCAATCAGCCCCAGCATTTT
>.|TRBJ1-3|.|TRBV10-3
CAITQEWAGNTIYF
TGTGCCATCACCCAGGAATGGGCTGGAAACACCATATATTTT
>.|TRBJ2-6|.|TRBV5-8
CASSHSGANVLTF
TGTGCCAGCAGCCACTCGGGGGCCAACGTCCTGACTTTC
>.|TRBJ1-2|once|TRBV5-1
CASSPDGYYGYTF
TGCGCCAGCAGCCCGGACGGATACTATGGCTACACCTTC
>.|TRBJ1-2|.|TRBV19
CASSREGLSYGYTF
TGTGCCAGTAGCAGGGAGGGGTTGAGCTATGGCTACACCTTC
>TRBD1|TRBJ1-6|.|TRBV9
CASSASDRGRSPLHF
TGTGCCAGCAGCGCCTCCGACAGGGGGCGTTCACCCCTCCACTTT
>.|TRBJ2-2|.|TRBV25-1
CASISRNTGELFF
TGTGCCAGCATTAGCAGGAACACCGGGGAGCTGTTTTTT
>TRBD2|TRBJ2-1|.|TRBV7-9
CASSLEASGSNEQFF
TGTGCCAGCAGCTTAGAAGCCAGCGGGAGCAATGAGCAGTTCTTC
>TRBD2|TRBJ2-2|.|TRBV6-5
CASRLSGGNTGELFF
TGTGCCAGCAGGCTGAGCGGGGGGAACACCGGGGAGCTGTTTTTT
>.|TRBJ1-1|.|TRBV5-4
CASSFGGGSLDTEAFF
TGTGCCAGCAGCTTCGGGGGGGGGAGTTTGGACACTGAAGCTTTCTTT
>.|TRBJ2-7|.|TRBV28
CASSFSGSSYEQYF
TGTGCCAGCAGTTTCTCAGGGAGCTCCTACGAGCAGTACTTC
>.|TRBJ1-1|.|TRBV4-1
CASSRQEAGTEAFF
TGCGCCAGCAGCCGCCAAGAGGCGGGGACTGAAGCTTTCTTT
>.|TRBJ2-7|.|TRBV20-1
CSAGGYYEQYF
TGCAGTGCGGGCGGGTACTACGAGCAGTACTTC
>.|TRBJ1-3|.|TRBV7-8
CASSPRRWGGGSGNTIYF
TGTGCCAGCAGCCCCCGACGGTGGGGAGGGGGCTCTGGAAACACCATATATTTT
>.|TRBJ1-5|.|TRBV20-1
CSASAPQTGNSNQPQHF
TGCAGTGCTAGTGCGCCTCAGACCGGTAATAGCAATCAGCCCCAGCATTTT
>TRBD2|TRBJ2-2|.|TRBV6-5
CASSYNLAGGTGELFF
TGTGCCAGCAGTTACAACCTCGCGGGAGGGACCGGGGAGCTGTTTTTT
>.|TRBJ1-2|.|TRBV5-1
CASSPPANYGYTF
TGCGCCAGCAGCCCCCCGGCTAACTATGGCTACACCTTC
>TRBD2|TRBJ2-1|.|TRBV19
CASSIARTSGGANEQFF
TGTGCCAGTAGTATTGCACGGACTAGCGGGGGGGCCAATGAGCAGTTCTTC
>TRBD2|TRBJ2-1|.|TRBV29-1
CSVDGTSSYNEQFF
TGCAGCGTTGACGGGACTAGCTCCTACAATGAGCAGTTCTTC
>TRBD1|TRBJ1-2|.|TRBV19
CASSSGTGEHGYTF
TGTGCCAGTAGTTCTGGGACAGGGGAGCATGGCTACACCTTC
>TRBD1|TRBJ2-3|few|TRBV7-9
CASSRGQADTQYF
TGTGCCAGCAGCCGGGGACAGGCAGATACGCAGTATTTT
>TRBD1|TRBJ1-2|.|TRBV7-2
CASSLSGGLGYTF
TGTGCCAGCAGCTTGTCAGGGGGCTTGGGCTACACCTTC
>TRBD2|TRBJ2-1|.|TRBV2
CAKTSGSSGNEQFF
TGTGCCAAGACTAGCGGGAGCTCGGGGAATGAGCAGTTCTTC
>.|TRBJ2-2|once|TRBV2
CARPYANWTDSNTGELFF
TGTGCCAGGCCTTACGCAAATTGGACAGATTCGAACACCGGGGAGCTGTTTTTT
>TRBD1|TRBJ1-5|.|TRBV7-9
CASSPGQGWNEPQHF
TGTGCCAGCAGCCCTGGACAGGGCTGGAATGAGCCCCAGCATTTT
>TRBD2|TRBJ2-3|.|TRBV7-2
CASSLRTSGRYPDTQYF
TGTGCCAGCAGCTTAAGGACTAGCGGGAGGTATCCAGATACGCAGTATTTT
>.|TRBJ2-2|.|TRBV5-6
CASSQGTLTGELFF
TGTGCCAGCAGTCAGGGGACCCTCACCGGGGAGCTGTTTTTT
>.|TRBJ2-5|few|TRBV7-7
CASSLVAQGRWGETQYF
TGTGCTAGCAGCTTAGTGGCGCAGGGTCGTTGGGGAGAGACCCAGTACTTC
>.|TRBJ1-5|.|TRBV30
CAWSTGQGIQPQHF
TGTGCCTGGAGCACAGGGCAGGGAATTCAGCCCCAGCATTTT
>.|TRBJ1-1|.|TRBV19
CASRTTGNTEAFF
TGTGCCAGTAGAACCACAGGGAACACTGAAGCTTTCTTT
>.|TRBJ1-5|.|TRBV4-1
CASSLGHRDHQPQHF
TGCGCCAGCAGCCTGGGCCACAGGGATCATCAGCCCCAGCATTTT
>.|TRBJ2-1|medium-sized|TRBV7-6
CASSRGGAGGYNEQFF
TGTGCCAGCAGCCGAGGGGGCGCAGGGGGGTACAATGAGCAGTTCTTC
>.|TRBJ1-3|.|TRBV6-2/TRBV6-3
CASSYGPEYSGNTIYF
TGTGCCAGCAGTTATGGACCGGAATACTCTGGAAACACCATATATTTT
>.|TRBJ2-7|once|TRBV4-3
CASSPSARTYEQYF
TGCGCCAGCAGCCCCAGCGCCAGAACCTACGAGCAGTACTTC
>.|TRBJ2-7|.|TRBV15
CATSRDVNYEQYF
TGTGCCACCAGCCGGGACGTCAACTACGAGCAGTACTTC